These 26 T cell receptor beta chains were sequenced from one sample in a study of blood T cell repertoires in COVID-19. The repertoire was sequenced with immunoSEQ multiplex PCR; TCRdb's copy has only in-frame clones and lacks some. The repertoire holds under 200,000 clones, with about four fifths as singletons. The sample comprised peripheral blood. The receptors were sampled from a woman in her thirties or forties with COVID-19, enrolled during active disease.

The CDR3 region is CASSLAGDLDNEQFF. The CDR3 nucleotides read TGTGCCAGCTCTCTAGCGGGAGATTTGGACAATGAGCAGTTCTTC. This chain uses TRBV18 with TRBJ2-1; 10 bases are shared with TRBD2. CDR1 KGHSH and CDR2 LQKENI come from the germline V gene. The CDR3 is 15 residues long. After removal of 6 bases from V and 5 bases from J, the junction contained 7 bases not matched to a gene.

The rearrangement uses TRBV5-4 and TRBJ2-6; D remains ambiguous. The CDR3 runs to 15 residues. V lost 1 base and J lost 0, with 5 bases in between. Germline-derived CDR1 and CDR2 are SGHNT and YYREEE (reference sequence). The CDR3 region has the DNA TGTGCCAGCAGCTTGCGGTCCTCTGGGGCCAACGTCCTGACTTTC. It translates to CASSLRSSGANVLTF.

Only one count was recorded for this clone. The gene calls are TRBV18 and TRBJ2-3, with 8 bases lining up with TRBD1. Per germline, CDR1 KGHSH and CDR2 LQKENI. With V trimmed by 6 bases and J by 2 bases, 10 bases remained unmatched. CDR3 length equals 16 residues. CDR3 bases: TGTGCCAGCTCTCTAGGACAGGGATCGCACACAGATACGCAGTATTTT. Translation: CASSLGQGSHTDTQYF. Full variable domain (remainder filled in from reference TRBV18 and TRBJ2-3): NAGVMQNPRHLVRRRGQEARLRCSPMKGHSHVYWYRQLPEEGLKFMVYLQKENIIDESGMPKERFSAEFPKEGPSILRIQQVVRGDSAAYFCASSLGQGSHTDTQYFGPGTRLTVL.

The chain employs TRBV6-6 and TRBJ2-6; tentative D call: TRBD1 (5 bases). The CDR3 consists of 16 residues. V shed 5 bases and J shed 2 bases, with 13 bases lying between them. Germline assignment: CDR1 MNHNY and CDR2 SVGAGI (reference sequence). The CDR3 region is CASSTDGHPGANVLTF. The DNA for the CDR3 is TGTGCCAGCAGTACCGACGGACACCCTGGGGCCAACGTCCTGACTTTC.

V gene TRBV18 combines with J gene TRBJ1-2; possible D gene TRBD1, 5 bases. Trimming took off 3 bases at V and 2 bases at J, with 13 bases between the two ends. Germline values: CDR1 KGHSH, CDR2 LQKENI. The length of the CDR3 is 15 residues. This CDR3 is CASSPMQGLNYGYTF. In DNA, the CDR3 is TGTGCCAGCTCACCTATGCAGGGCCTCAACTATGGCTACACCTTC.

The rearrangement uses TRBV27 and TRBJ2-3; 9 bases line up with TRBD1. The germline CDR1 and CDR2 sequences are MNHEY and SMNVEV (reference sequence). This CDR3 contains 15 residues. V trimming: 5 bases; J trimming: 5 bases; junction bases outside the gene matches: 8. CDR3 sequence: CASSGTGGVGDTQYF. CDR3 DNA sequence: TGTGCCAGCAGTGGTACAGGGGGCGTCGGAGATACGCAGTATTTT.

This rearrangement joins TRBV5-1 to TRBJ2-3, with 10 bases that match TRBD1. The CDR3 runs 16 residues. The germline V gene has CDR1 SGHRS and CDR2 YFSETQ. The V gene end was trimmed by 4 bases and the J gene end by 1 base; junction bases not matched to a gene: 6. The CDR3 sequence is CASSADRGLGTDTQYF. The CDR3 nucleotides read TGCGCCAGCAGCGCCGACAGGGGGCTCGGCACAGATACGCAGTATTTT.

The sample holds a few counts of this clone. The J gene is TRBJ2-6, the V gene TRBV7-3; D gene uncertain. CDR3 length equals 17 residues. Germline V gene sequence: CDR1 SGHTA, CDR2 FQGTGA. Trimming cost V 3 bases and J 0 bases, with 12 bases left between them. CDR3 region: CASSFGPPSSGANVLTF. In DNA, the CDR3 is TGTGCCAGCAGCTTTGGGCCCCCCTCCTCTGGGGCCAACGTCCTGACTTTC.

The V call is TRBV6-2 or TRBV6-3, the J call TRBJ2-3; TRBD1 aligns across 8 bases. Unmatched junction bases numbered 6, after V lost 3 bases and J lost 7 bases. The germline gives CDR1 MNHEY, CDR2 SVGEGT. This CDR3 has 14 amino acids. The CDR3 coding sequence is TGTGCCAGCAGTTATTCAGGGGGCGTAAATACGCAGTATTTT. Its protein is CASSYSGGVNTQYF.

For the CDR3, the DNA is TGTGCCAGCAGCACCGACATAAATTCACCCCTCCACTTT. Translated: CASSTDINSPLHF. The rearrangement links TRBV7-2 to TRBJ1-6, with D hard to call. This CDR3 is built from 13 residues. CDR1 is SGHTA and CDR2 is FQGNSA in the germline V gene. Between the trimmed V and J ends, which lost 5 bases and 7 bases, there was a span of 9 bases.

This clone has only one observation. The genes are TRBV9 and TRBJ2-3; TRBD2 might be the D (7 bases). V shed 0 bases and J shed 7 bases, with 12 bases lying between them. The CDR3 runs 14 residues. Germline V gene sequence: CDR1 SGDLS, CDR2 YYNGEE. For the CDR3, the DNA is TGTGCCAGCAGCGTAGACGCGGGGGCCTATACGCAGTATTTT. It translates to CASSVDAGAYTQYF. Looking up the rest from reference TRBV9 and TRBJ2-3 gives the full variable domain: DSGVTQTPKHLITATGQRVTLRCSPRSGDLSVYWYQQSLDQGLQFLIQYYNGEERAKGNILERFSAQQFPDLHSELNLSSLELGDSALYFCASSVDAGAYTQYFGPGTRLTVL.

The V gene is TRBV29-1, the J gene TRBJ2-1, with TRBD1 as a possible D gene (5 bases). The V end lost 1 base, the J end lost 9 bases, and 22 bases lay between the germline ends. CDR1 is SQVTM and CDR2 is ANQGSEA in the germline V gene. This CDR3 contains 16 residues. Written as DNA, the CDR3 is TGCAGCGTTGAAGGGGGCTTGGGAACCCAACATGGTGAGCAGTTCTTC. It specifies CSVEGGLGTQHGEQFF.

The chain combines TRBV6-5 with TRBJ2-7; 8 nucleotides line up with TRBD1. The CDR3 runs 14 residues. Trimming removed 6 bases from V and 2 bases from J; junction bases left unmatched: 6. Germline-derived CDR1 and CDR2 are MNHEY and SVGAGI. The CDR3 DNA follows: TGTGCCAGCAGGACACAGGGGGGACCCTACGAGCAGTACTTC. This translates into CASRTQGGPYEQYF.

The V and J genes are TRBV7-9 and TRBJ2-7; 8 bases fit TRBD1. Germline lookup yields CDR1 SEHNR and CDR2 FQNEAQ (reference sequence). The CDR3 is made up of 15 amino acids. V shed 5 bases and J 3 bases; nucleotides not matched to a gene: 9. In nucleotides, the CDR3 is TGTGCCAGCAGCACGGACAGGGAATTATTCTACGAGCAGTACTTC. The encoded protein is CASSTDRELFYEQYF.

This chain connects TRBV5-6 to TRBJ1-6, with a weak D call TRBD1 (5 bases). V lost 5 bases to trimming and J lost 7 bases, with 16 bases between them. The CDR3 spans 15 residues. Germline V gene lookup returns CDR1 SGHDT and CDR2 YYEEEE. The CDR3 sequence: CASSRTWGGNSPLHF. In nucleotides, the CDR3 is TGTGCCAGCAGTCGGACATGGGGAGGGAATTCACCCCTCCACTTT.

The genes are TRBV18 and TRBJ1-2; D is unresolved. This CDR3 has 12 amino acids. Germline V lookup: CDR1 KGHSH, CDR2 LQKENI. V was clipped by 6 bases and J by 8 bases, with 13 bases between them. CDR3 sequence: CASSRPQSGYTF. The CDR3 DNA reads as TGTGCCAGCTCCCGCCCTCAGTCCGGCTACACCTTC.

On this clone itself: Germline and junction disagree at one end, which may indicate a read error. The CDR3 protein is CASSSLGGAKTGELFF. In DNA, the CDR3 is TGTGCCAGCAGCTCCCTCGGGGGGGCGAAGACCGGGGAGCTGTTTTTT. The chain recombines TRBV11-2 with TRBJ2-2; 8 bases agree with TRBD2. The CDR3 length is 16 residues. Germline CDR1 is SGHAT and CDR2 is FQNNGV. Complete variable domain (other parts from reference TRBV11-2 and TRBJ2-2): EAGVAQSPRYKIIEKRQSVAFWCNPISGHATLYWYQQILGQGPKLLIQFQNNGVVDDSQLPKDRFSAERLKGVDSTLKIQPAKLEDSAVYLCASSSLGGAKTGELFFGEGSRLTVL.

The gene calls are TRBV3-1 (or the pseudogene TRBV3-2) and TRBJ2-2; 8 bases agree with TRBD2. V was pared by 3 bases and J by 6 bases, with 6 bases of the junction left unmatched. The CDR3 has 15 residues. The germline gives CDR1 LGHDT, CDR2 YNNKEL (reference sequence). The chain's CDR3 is CASSHRAGGPGELFF. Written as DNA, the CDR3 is TGTGCCAGCAGCCATCGGGCGGGAGGCCCCGGGGAGCTGTTTTTT.

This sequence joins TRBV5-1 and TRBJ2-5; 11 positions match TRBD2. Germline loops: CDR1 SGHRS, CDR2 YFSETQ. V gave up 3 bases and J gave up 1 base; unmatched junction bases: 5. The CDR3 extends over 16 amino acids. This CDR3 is CASSSISGGAQETQYF. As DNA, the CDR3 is TGCGCCAGCAGCTCTATTAGCGGGGGGGCCCAAGAGACCCAGTACTTC.

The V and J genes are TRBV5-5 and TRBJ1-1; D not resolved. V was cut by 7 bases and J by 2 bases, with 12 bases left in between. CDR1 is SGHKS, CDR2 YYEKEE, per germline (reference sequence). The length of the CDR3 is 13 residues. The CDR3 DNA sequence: TGTGCCAGCGGATTTAGGAGTAACACTGAAGCTTTCTTT. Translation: CASGFRSNTEAFF.

In nucleotides, the CDR3 is TGTGCCAGCAGCTTGGCCATAGCGGGGGGACCCACAGATACGCAGTATTTT. Translating gives CASSLAIAGGPTDTQYF. The V gene is TRBV5-4, the J gene TRBJ2-3; 10 nucleotides line up with TRBD2. With 0 bases clipped from V and 2 bases from J, the junction kept 6 bases outside the gene matches. The CDR3 spans 17 residues. CDR1 and CDR2 (germline): SGHNT, YYREEE (reference sequence).

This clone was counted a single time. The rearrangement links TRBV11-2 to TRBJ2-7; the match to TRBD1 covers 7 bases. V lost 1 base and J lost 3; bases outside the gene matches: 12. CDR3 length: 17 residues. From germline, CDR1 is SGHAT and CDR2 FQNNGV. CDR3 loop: CASSLGWVTGKNYEQYF. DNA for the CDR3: TGTGCCAGCAGCTTAGGTTGGGTGACAGGGAAAAACTACGAGCAGTACTTC.

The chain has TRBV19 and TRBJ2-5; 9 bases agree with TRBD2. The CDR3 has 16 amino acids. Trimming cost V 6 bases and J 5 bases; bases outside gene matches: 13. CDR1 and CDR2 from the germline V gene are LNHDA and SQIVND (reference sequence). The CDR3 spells CASRREAGGSWETQYF. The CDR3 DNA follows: TGTGCCAGTAGGAGGGAAGCGGGGGGTTCGTGGGAGACCCAGTACTTC.

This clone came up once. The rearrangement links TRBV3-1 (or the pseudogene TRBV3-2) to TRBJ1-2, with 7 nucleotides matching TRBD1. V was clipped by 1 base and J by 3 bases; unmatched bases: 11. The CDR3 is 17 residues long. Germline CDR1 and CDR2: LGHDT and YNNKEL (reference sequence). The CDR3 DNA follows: TGTGCCAGCAGCCAAGTAGGGACAGCTAGTAACTACTATGGCTACACCTTC. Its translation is CASSQVGTASNYYGYTF.

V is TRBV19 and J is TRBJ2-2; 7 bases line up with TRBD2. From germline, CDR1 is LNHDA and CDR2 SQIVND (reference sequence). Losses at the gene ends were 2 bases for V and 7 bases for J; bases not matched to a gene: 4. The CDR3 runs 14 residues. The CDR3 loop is CASSIQGGVGELFF. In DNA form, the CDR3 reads TGTGCCAGTAGTATACAGGGAGGGGTCGGGGAGCTGTTTTTT.

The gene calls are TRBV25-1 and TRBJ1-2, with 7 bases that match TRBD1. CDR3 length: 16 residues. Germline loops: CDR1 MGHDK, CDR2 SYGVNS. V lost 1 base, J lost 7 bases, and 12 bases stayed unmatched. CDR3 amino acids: CASSEWGTEAKRGYTF. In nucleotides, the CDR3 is TGTGCCAGCAGTGAATGGGGGACAGAAGCAAAACGTGGCTACACCTTC.